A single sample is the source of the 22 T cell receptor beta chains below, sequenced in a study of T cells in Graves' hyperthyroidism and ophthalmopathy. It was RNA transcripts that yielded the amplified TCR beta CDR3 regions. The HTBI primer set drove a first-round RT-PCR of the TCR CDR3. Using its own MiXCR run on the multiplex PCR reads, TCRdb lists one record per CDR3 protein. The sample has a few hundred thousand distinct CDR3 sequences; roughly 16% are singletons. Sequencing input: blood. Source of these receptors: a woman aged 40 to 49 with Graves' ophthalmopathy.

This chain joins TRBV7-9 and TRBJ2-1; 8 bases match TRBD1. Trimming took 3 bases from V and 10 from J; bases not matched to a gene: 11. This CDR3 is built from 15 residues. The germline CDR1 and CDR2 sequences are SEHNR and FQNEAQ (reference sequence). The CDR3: CASSLGLDRVSEQFF. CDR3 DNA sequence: TGTGCCAGCAGCTTGGGATTGGACAGGGTTAGCGAGCAGTTCTTC.

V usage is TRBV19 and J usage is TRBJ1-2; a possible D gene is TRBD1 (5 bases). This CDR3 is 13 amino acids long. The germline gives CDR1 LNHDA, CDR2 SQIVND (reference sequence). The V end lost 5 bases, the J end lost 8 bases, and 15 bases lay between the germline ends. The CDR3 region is CASSDGTSDGYTF. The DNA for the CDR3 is TGTGCCAGTAGTGATGGGACGTCGGACGGCTACACCTTC.

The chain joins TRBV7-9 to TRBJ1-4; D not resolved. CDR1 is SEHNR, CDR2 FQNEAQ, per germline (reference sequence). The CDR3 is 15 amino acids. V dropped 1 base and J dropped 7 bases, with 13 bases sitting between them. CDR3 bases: TGTGCCAGCAGCTTAGTTCGCACAGCGTCTGAAAAACTGTTTTTT. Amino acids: CASSLVRTASEKLFF. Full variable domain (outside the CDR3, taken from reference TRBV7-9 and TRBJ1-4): DTGVSQNPRHKITKRGQNVTFRCDPISEHNRLYWYRQTLGQGPEFLTYFQNEAQLEKSRLLSDRFSAERPKGSFSTLEIQRTEQGDSAMYLCASSLVRTASEKLFFGSGTQLSVL.

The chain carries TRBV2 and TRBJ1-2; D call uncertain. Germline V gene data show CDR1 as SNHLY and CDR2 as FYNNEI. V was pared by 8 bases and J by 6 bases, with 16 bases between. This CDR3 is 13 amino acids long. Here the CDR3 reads CASPWRGTNGYTF. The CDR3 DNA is TGTGCCAGCCCCTGGCGGGGTACGAATGGCTACACCTTC.

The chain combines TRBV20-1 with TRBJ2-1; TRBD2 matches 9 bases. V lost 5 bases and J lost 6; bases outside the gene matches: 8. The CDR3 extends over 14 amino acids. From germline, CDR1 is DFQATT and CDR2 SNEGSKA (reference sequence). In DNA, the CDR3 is TGCAGTGCTGAGACCGGGACTAGCTCCAATGAGCAGTTCTTC. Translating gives CSAETGTSSNEQFF.

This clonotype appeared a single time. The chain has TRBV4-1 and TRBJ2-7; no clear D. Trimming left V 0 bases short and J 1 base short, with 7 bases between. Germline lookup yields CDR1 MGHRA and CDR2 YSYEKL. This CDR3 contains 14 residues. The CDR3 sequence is CASSQDRVSYEQYF. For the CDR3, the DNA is TGCGCCAGCAGCCAAGATAGGGTGTCCTACGAGCAGTACTTC.

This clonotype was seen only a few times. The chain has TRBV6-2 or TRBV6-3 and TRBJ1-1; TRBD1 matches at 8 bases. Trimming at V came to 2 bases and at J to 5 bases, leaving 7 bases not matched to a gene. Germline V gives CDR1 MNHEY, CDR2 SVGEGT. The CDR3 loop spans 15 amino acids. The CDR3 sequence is CASSYGAGGLTEAFF. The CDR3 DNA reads TGTGCCAGCAGTTACGGAGCAGGGGGCTTGACTGAAGCTTTCTTT.

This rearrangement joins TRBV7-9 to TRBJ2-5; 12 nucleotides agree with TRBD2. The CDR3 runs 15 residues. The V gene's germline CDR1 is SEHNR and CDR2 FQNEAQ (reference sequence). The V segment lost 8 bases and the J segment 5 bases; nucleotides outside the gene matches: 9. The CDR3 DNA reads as TGTGCCAGCGCCCAGACTAGCGGGGGTCGGGAGACCCAGTACTTC. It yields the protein CASAQTSGGRETQYF.

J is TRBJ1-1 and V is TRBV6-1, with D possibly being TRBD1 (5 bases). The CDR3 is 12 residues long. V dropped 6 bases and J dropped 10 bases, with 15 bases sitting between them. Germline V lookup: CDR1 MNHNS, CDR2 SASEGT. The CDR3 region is CASRAPNGTAFF. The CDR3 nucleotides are TGTGCCAGCAGGGCGCCGAACGGGACAGCTTTCTTT.

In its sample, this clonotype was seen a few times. The DNA of the CDR3 is TGTGCCAGCAGCTTAGGGGGCAGGGACTACGAGCAGTACTTC. This codes for CASSLGGRDYEQYF. V usage is TRBV7-8 and J usage is TRBJ2-7, with TRBD1 as a possible D gene (5 bases). Germline V lookup: CDR1 SGHVS, CDR2 FQNEAQ. Trimming removed 1 base at V and 3 bases at J, with 10 bases between. The CDR3 runs 14 residues.

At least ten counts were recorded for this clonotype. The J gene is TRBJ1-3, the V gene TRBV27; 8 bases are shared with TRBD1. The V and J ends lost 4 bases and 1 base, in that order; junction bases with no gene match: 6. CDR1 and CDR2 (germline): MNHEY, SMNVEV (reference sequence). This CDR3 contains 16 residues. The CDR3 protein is CASSSSGTGSGNTIYF. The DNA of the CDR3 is TGTGCCAGCAGTTCCTCCGGGACAGGATCTGGAAACACCATATATTTT.

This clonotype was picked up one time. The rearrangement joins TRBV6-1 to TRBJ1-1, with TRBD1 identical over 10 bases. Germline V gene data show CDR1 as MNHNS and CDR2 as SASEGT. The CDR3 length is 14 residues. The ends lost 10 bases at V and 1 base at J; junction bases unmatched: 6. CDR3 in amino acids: CATIDRGQNTEAFF. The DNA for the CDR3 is TGTGCCACCATAGACAGGGGGCAGAACACTGAAGCTTTCTTT.

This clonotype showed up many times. The CDR3 spells CASSFRQGSETQYF. The CDR3 DNA is TGTGCCAGCAGTTTTAGACAGGGCTCGGAGACCCAGTACTTC. J is TRBJ2-5 and V is TRBV28; 7 bases map to TRBD1. Germline loops: CDR1 MDHEN, CDR2 SYDVKM. The CDR3 extends over 14 amino acids. Germline trimming cut 3 bases from V and 5 bases from J; bases unmatched to any gene: 6.

As DNA, the CDR3 is TGTGCCATCAGTGAGCCTAGCGGTCAAGAGACCCAGTACTTC. Translation: CAISEPSGQETQYF. V and J are TRBV10-3 and TRBJ2-5, with 7 bases aligning to TRBD2. V lost 2 bases and J lost 2; bases outside the gene matches: 2. CDR3 size: 14 residues. Germline V gene sequence: CDR1 ENHRY, CDR2 SYGVKD.

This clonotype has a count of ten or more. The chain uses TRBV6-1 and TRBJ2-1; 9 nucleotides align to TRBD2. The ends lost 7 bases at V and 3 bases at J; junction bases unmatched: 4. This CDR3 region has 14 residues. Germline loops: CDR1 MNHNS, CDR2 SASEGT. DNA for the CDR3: TGTGCCAGCAAGGCTAGCGGGAACTACAATGAGCAGTTCTTC. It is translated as CASKASGNYNEQFF.

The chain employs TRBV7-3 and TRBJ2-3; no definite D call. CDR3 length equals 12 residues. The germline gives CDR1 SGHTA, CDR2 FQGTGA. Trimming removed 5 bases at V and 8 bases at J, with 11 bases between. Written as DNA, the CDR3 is TGTGCCAGCAGCCCCCCCGAAGGTACGCAGTATTTT. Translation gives CASSPPEGTQYF.

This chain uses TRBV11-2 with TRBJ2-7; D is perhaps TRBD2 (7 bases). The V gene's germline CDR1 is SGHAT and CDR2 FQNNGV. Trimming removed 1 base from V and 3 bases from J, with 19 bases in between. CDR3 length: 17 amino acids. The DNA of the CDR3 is TGTGCCAGCAGCTTAGTAGTAGGGGGGGGGGCTGGCTACGAGCAGTACTTC. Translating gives CASSLVVGGGAGYEQYF.

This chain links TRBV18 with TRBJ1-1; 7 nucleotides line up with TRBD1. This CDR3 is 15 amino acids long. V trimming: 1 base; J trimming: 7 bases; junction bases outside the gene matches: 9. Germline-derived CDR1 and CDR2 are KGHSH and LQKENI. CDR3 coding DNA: TGTGCCAGCTCACCACGCAGGGGGGGCCCTTTTGAAGCTTTCTTT. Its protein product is CASSPRRGGPFEAFF.

In DNA, the CDR3 is TGTGCCAGCAGTGACTCGAGGCAGGGGGTGCCAGATACGCAGTATTTT. It encodes CASSDSRQGVPDTQYF. The V and J genes are TRBV6-4 and TRBJ2-3, with 7 bases that match TRBD1. Losses at the gene ends were 0 bases for V and 4 bases for J; bases not matched to a gene: 7. The CDR3 covers 16 residues. Germline V lookup: CDR1 MRHNA, CDR2 SNTAGT.

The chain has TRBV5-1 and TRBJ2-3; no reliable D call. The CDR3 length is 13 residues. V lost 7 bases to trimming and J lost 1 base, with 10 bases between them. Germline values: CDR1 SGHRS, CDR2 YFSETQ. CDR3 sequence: CASALPGTDTQYF. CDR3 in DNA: TGCGCCAGCGCCCTCCCCGGCACAGATACGCAGTATTTT.

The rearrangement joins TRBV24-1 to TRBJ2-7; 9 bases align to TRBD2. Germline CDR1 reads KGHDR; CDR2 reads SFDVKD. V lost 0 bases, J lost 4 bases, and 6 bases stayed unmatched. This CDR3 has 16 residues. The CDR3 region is CATSDLDLAGIYEQYF. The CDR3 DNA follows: TGTGCCACCAGTGATTTGGATCTAGCGGGGATTTACGAGCAGTACTTC.

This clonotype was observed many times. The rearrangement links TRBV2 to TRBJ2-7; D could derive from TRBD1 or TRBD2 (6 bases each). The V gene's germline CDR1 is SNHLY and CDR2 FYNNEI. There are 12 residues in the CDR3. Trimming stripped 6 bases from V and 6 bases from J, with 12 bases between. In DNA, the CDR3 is TGTGCCAGCAGAGGGGGGCCGGCCGAGCAGTACTTC. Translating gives CASRGGPAEQYF.